Listed below are T cell receptor beta chains from one sample, sequenced in a study of blood T cell repertoires in COVID-19. The repertoire was sequenced with immunoSEQ multiplex PCR; TCRdb's copy has only in-frame clones and lacks some. The repertoire holds about 300,000 clones, with nearly 90% as singletons. The sequencing input was PBMCs or T cells enriched from blood (not recorded which). The receptors derive from a woman under 40 who had recovered from COVID-19. Both conserved end residues are part of each CDR3. A D gene is named only where the DNA matches it firmly. Clone size, where shown, is once, few, many, or a class for clones that have expanded.

v_call: TRBV6-5
clone_size: once
j_call: TRBJ1-1
cdr3_length: 14
d_call: NA
cdr3_aa: CASSYQGQLPEAFF
cdr3_nt: TGTGCCAGCAGTTACCAGGGTCAGCTGCCTGAAGCTTTCTTT

v_call: TRBV7-9
clone_size: NA
j_call: TRBJ1-2
cdr3_length: 15
d_call: NA
cdr3_aa: CASSSRQMTNYGYTF
cdr3_nt: TGTGCCAGCAGTAGTAGACAGATGACTAACTATGGCTACACCTTC

v_call: TRBV4-1
clone_size: NA
j_call: TRBJ1-6
cdr3_length: 17
d_call: TRBD1
cdr3_aa: CASSPQGSGGIGSPLHF
cdr3_nt: TGCGCCAGCAGCCCCCAGGGGTCAGGGGGAATTGGTTCACCCCTCCACTTT

v_call: TRBV19
clone_size: NA
j_call: TRBJ1-1
cdr3_length: 18
d_call: NA
cdr3_aa: CASRPAGGVRQMNTEAFF
cdr3_nt: TGTGCCAGTAGACCGGCGGGGGGGGTGCGACAAATGAACACTGAAGCTTTCTTT

v_call: TRBV6-5
clone_size: once
j_call: TRBJ1-1
cdr3_length: 14
d_call: TRBD1
cdr3_aa: CASSPDRGDTEAFF
cdr3_nt: TGTGCCAGCAGCCCAGACAGGGGGGACACTGAAGCTTTCTTT

v_call: TRBV19
clone_size: NA
j_call: TRBJ1-4
cdr3_length: 14
d_call: NA
cdr3_aa: CASRKGRGNEKLFF
cdr3_nt: TGTGCCAGTAGAAAAGGACGGGGAAATGAAAAACTGTTTTTT

v_call: TRBV7-2
clone_size: NA
j_call: TRBJ2-7
cdr3_length: 15
d_call: TRBD2
cdr3_aa: CASSPRGGAPHEQYF
cdr3_nt: TGTGCCAGCAGCCCTAGGGGAGGGGCCCCCCACGAGCAGTACTTC

v_call: TRBV5-4
clone_size: NA
j_call: TRBJ2-1
cdr3_length: 15
d_call: TRBD2
cdr3_aa: CASSPKASGGFEQFF
cdr3_nt: TGTGCCAGCAGCCCGAAGGCTAGCGGGGGGTTTGAGCAGTTCTTC

v_call: TRBV5-6
clone_size: NA
j_call: TRBJ1-4
cdr3_length: 18
d_call: NA
cdr3_aa: CASSLIRGSGKRNEKLFF
cdr3_nt: TGTGCCAGCAGCCTTATTCGCGGCAGCGGAAAGAGAAATGAAAAACTGTTTTTT

v_call: TRBV2
clone_size: once
j_call: TRBJ2-2
cdr3_length: 16
d_call: NA
cdr3_aa: CASSAPRQGASGELFF
cdr3_nt: TGTGCCAGCAGCGCCCCCCGACAAGGGGCGAGCGGGGAGCTGTTTTTT

v_call: TRBV5-1
clone_size: NA
j_call: TRBJ1-2
cdr3_length: 14
d_call: NA
cdr3_aa: CASSLGAANYGYTF
cdr3_nt: TGCGCCAGCAGCTTGGGGGCCGCTAACTATGGCTACACCTTC

v_call: TRBV30
clone_size: few
j_call: TRBJ1-2
cdr3_length: 15
d_call: TRBD1
cdr3_aa: CAWMLQGGPRYGYTF
cdr3_nt: TGTGCCTGGATGCTTCAGGGGGGACCTCGCTATGGCTACACCTTC

v_call: TRBV7-8
clone_size: NA
j_call: TRBJ2-7
cdr3_length: 15
d_call: TRBD1
cdr3_aa: CASSSFGTGANEQYF
cdr3_nt: TGTGCCAGCAGCTCGTTTGGGACAGGGGCAAACGAGCAGTACTTC

v_call: TRBV5-4
clone_size: NA
j_call: TRBJ2-5
cdr3_length: 15
d_call: TRBD2
cdr3_aa: CASGERGLVQETQYF
cdr3_nt: TGTGCCAGCGGGGAGCGGGGGTTGGTCCAAGAGACCCAGTACTTC

v_call: TRBV7-6
clone_size: NA
j_call: TRBJ2-7
cdr3_length: 15
d_call: TRBD1
cdr3_aa: CASSLGSGDRGEQYF
cdr3_nt: TGTGCCAGCAGCTTAGGGTCAGGGGACAGGGGCGAGCAGTACTTC

v_call: TRBV18
clone_size: NA
j_call: TRBJ1-1
cdr3_length: 15
d_call: TRBD1
cdr3_aa: CASRTGTGEYTEAFF
cdr3_nt: TGTGCCAGCCGCACAGGGACAGGGGAATACACTGAAGCTTTCTTT

v_call: TRBV7-9
clone_size: NA
j_call: TRBJ1-2
cdr3_length: 14
d_call: NA
cdr3_aa: CASSSGHTNYGYTF
cdr3_nt: TGTGCCAGCAGCTCGGGACATACCAACTATGGCTACACCTTC

v_call: TRBV30
clone_size: NA
j_call: TRBJ1-3
cdr3_length: 13
d_call: NA
cdr3_aa: CAWSKGSGNTIYF
cdr3_nt: TGTGCCTGGTCAAAAGGAAGCGGGAACACCATATATTTT

v_call: TRBV5-5
clone_size: once
j_call: TRBJ1-2
cdr3_length: 14
d_call: TRBD1
cdr3_aa: CASRGTALNYGYTF
cdr3_nt: TGTGCCAGCAGAGGGACAGCCCTAAACTATGGCTACACCTTC

v_call: TRBV6-6
clone_size: NA
j_call: TRBJ2-7
cdr3_length: 13
d_call: NA
cdr3_aa: CATRDFSSYEQYF
cdr3_nt: TGTGCCACCCGGGACTTCAGCTCCTACGAGCAGTACTTC

v_call: TRBV18
clone_size: NA
j_call: TRBJ1-1
cdr3_length: 13
d_call: NA
cdr3_aa: CASSPPANTEAFF
cdr3_nt: TGTGCCAGCTCACCACCAGCCAACACTGAAGCTTTCTTT

v_call: TRBV5-6
clone_size: once
j_call: TRBJ1-1
cdr3_length: 11
d_call: NA
cdr3_aa: CASSSAQEAFF
cdr3_nt: TGTGCCAGCAGCTCCGCGCAAGAAGCTTTCTTT

v_call: TRBV2
clone_size: NA
j_call: TRBJ1-4
cdr3_length: 11
d_call: NA
cdr3_aa: CASTRNEKLFF
cdr3_nt: TGTGCCAGCACGAGGAATGAAAAACTGTTTTTT

v_call: TRBV6-5
clone_size: NA
j_call: TRBJ2-5
cdr3_length: 13
d_call: NA
cdr3_aa: CASSRRSQETQYF
cdr3_nt: TGTGCCAGCAGCAGAAGATCACAAGAGACCCAGTACTTC